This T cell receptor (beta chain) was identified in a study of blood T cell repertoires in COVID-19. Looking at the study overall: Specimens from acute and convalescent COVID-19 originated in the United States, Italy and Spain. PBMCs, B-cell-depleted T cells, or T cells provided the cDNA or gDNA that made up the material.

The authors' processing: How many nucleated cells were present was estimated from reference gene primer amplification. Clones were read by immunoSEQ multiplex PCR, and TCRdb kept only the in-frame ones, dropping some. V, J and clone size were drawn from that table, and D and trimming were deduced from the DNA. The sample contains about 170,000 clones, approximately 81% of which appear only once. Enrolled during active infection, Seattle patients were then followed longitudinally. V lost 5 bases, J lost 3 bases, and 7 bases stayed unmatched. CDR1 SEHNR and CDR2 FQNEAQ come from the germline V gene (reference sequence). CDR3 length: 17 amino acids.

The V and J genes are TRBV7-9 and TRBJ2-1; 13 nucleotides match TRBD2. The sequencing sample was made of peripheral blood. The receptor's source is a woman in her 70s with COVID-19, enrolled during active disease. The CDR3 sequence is CASSKGTSGIGYNEQFF. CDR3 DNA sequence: TGTGCCAGCAGCAAAGGGACTAGCGGGATCGGCTACAATGAGCAGTTCTTC. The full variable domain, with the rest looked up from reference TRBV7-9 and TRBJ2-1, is DTGVSQNPRHKITKRGQNVTFRCDPISEHNRLYWYRQTLGQGPEFLTYFQNEAQLEKSRLLSDRFSAERPKGSFSTLEIQRTEQGDSAMYLCASSKGTSGIGYNEQFFGPGTRLTVL.